The clone carrying this T cell receptor beta chain was seen only a few times. Its antigen is unidentified. These data belong to a study of blood T cells in healthy people across ages. Study results and limitations: More naive CD4+ cells and higher diversity marked long-lived donors relative to aged donors.

Aged about 6 to 100, donors were systemically healthy Caucasians from Russia. Drawing of peripheral blood yielded 7.5 to 10 milliliters from each donor. V was cut by 4 bases and J by 2 bases, with 7 bases left in between. The CDR3 loop spans 13 amino acids. The germline CDR1 and CDR2 sequences are SGHKS and YYEKEE (reference sequence). Using a J-beta primer mix together with a sample-barcoded 5' primer, a second PCR was run for about 6 to 12 cycles. TCRdb analysed the 5' RACE reads with MiXCR anew, one entry per CDR3 protein. Seen here are roughly 410,000 distinct CDR3 sequences, more than 45% observed once, and the top ten hold 45% to 65%.

This TCR came from a man in his fifties or sixties in good health. The sequenced sample was blood. The chain carries TRBV5-5 and TRBJ2-1, with D possibly being TRBD1 (5 bases). The CDR3 reads CASSQGPYNEQFF. The CDR3 coding sequence is TGTGCCAGCAGCCAGGGCCCCTACAATGAGCAGTTCTTC.